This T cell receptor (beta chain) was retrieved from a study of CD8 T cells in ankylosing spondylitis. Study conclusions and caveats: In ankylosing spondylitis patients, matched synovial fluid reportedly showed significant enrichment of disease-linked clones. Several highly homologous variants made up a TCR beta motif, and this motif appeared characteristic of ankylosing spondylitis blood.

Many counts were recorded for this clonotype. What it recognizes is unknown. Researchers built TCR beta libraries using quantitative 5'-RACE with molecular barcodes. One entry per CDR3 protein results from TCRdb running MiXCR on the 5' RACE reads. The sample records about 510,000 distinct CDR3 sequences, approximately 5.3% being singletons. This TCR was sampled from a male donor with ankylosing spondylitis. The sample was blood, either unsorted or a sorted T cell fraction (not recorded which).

CDR3: CASSQLYEQYF. CDR3 bases: TGTGCCAGCAGCCAGCTCTACGAGCAGTACTTC. The chain carries TRBV3-1 and TRBJ2-7; D ambiguous. CDR1 and CDR2 (germline): LGHDT, YNNKEL (reference sequence). Trimming pared 3 bases from V and 3 bases from J, leaving 3 bases between. This CDR3 spans 11 amino acids.